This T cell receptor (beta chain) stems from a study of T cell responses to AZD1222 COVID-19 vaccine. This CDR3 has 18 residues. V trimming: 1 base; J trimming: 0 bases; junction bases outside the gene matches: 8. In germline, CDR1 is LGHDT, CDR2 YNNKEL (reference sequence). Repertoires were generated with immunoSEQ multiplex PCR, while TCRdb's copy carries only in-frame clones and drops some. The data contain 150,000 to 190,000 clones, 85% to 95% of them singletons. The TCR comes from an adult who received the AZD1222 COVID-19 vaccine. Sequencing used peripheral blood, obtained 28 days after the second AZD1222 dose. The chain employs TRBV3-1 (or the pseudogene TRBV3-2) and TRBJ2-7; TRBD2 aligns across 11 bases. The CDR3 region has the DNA TGTGCCAGCAGCCAAGGAAGGAGGGGACTAGCGGCCTCCTACGAGCAGTACTTC. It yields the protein CASSQGRRGLAASYEQYF.